This T cell receptor (beta chain) emerged from a study of Ad26.COV2.S vaccination and SARS-CoV-2 variants. Data came from immunoSEQ multiplex PCR; TCRdb stores just in-frame clones and leaves some out. The sample holds around 340,000 clones, about 87% seen once. The V gene end was trimmed by 5 bases and the J gene end by 2 bases; junction bases not matched to a gene: 13. The CDR3 consists of 18 residues. Per germline, CDR1 MNHEY and CDR2 SVGEGT. Described treatment: about 20 received Ad26.COV2.S at low or high dose, single or two shots; about 5 received placebo; per-sample allocation not given. The study sampled participants on day 63 after the first vaccine or placebo injection.

Sequenced material: peripheral blood, taken in a trial of Ad26.COV2.S vaccine versus placebo. The clonotype was recovered from a person between 18 and 65 years old who received the Ad26.COV2.S COVID-19 vaccine or a placebo. The rearrangement joins TRBV6-2 or TRBV6-3 to TRBJ2-3, with 10 bases lining up with TRBD1. CDR3 protein: CASSRQGARRPLTDTQYF. CDR3 nucleotide sequence: TGTGCCAGCAGTAGACAGGGGGCCCGGCGACCTCTCACAGATACGCAGTATTTT.